Described below is a single T cell receptor (beta chain) sequence and its context. This sample was included in a study of blood T cell repertoires in COVID-19. Method: immunoSEQ multiplex PCR; TCRdb's copy keeps in-frame clones and lacks some. Of about 230,000 clones listed, more than 75% were seen once; the top ten hold approximately 10%. The Seattle site enrolled patients during active infection and followed them longitudinally. This CDR3 has 14 amino acids. J was trimmed by 1 base and V by 8 bases; bases with no gene match: 5. CDR1 is SNHLY and CDR2 is FYNNEI in the germline V gene. The receptor's source is a man aged 45-60 years with COVID-19, enrolled during active disease. Material for sequencing was peripheral blood. V and J are TRBV2 and TRBJ2-3; 8 positions agree with TRBD1. The CDR3 region has the DNA TGTGCCAGCGGCCCGACAGGGGGCACAGATACGCAGTATTTT. It yields the protein CASGPTGGTDTQYF. Supplemented by reference TRBV2 and TRBJ2-3, the full variable domain reads EPEVTQTPSHQVTQMGQEVILRCVPISNHLYFYWYRQILGQKVEFLVSFYNNEISEKSEIFDDQFSVERPDGSNFTLKIRSTKLEDSAMYFCASGPTGGTDTQYFGPGTRLTVL.